This T cell receptor (beta chain) was obtained from a study of blood T cell repertoires in COVID-19. Study as a whole: PBMCs, B-cell-depleted T cells, or T cells were the source of the cDNA or gDNA that made up the material.

Original methodology: Reference gene primer amplification gave estimated nucleated cell counts. TCRdb's copy holds only in-frame clones and misses some; the assay was immunoSEQ multiplex PCR. That table furnishes V, J and clone size, whereas the DNA furnished D and trimming. The sample has some 160,000 clones, about 77% seen once. The CDR3 has 15 residues. V lost 0 bases and J lost 5, with 13 bases in between. Germline CDR1 is LNHDA and CDR2 is SQIVND (reference sequence). The chain uses TRBV19 and TRBJ1-1; D perhaps matches TRBD1 (6 bases). Material for sequencing was peripheral blood. The sequence came from an elderly woman with acute or convalescent COVID-19. The CDR3 loop reads CASSIEGRGLTEAFF. The CDR3 DNA reads as TGTGCCAGTAGTATAGAAGGCAGGGGATTGACTGAAGCTTTCTTT.